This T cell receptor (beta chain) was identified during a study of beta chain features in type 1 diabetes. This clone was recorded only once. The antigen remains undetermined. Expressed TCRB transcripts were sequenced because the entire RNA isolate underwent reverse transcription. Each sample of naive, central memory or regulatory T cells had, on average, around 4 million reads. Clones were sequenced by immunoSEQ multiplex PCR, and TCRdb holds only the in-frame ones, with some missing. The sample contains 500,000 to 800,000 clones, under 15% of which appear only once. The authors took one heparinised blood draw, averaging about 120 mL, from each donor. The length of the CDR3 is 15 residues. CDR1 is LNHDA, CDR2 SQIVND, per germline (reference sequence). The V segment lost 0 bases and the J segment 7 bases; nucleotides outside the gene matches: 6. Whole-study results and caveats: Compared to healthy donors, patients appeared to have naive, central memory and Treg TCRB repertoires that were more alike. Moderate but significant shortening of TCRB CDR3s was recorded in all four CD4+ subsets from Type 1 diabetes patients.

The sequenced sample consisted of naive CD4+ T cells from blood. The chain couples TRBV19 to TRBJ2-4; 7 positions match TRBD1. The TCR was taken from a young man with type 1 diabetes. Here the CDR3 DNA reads TGTGCCAGTAGTATAGAAGGCAGGGGGTGGAACATTCAGTACTTC. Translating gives CASSIEGRGWNIQYF. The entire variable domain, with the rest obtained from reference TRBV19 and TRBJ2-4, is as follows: DGGITQSPKYLFRKEGQNVTLSCEQNLNHDAMYWYRQDPGQGLRLIYYSQIVNDFQKGDIAEGYSVSREKKESFPLTVTSAQKNPTAFYLCASSIEGRGWNIQYFGAGTRLSVL.